Each of the 30 T cell receptor beta chains below was sequenced from the same sample in a study of shared clonotypes between healthy human individuals. Sequencing used immunoSEQ multiplex PCR; TCRdb keeps in-frame clones, though not all of them. The repertoire holds around 1.4 million clones, with about 98.5% as singletons. Sequencing used naive CD4+ T cells sorted from blood. As to subset: CD45RA+ positively selected. These receptors were obtained from a young man in good health.

The V call is TRBV19, the J call TRBJ2-7; 7 bases agree with TRBD1. Trimming removed 5 bases from V and 0 bases from J; junction bases left unmatched: 4. The length of the CDR3 is 14 residues. Germline CDR1 reads LNHDA; CDR2 reads SQIVND (reference sequence). The CDR3 loop is CASSVAGGSYEQYF. CDR3 DNA sequence: TGTGCCAGTAGTGTGGCAGGGGGCTCCTACGAGCAGTACTTC.

V is TRBV10-3 and J is TRBJ2-7; 9 nucleotides agree with TRBD1. This CDR3 is 16 amino acids long. Germline CDR1 is ENHRY and CDR2 is SYGVKD. With 6 bases clipped from V and 1 base from J, the junction kept 10 bases outside the gene matches. This CDR3 is CAIRGGGQGKSYEQYF. The CDR3 region has the DNA TGTGCCATCAGAGGAGGCGGACAGGGGAAGTCCTACGAGCAGTACTTC.

About this clone: The sample has other DNA sequences that encode this CDR3 too. The chain recombines TRBV7-2 with TRBJ2-1, with 8 positions matching TRBD2. Per germline, CDR1 SGHTA and CDR2 FQGNSA. CDR3 length: 15 amino acids. Unmatched junction bases numbered 3, after V lost 5 bases and J lost 0 bases. CDR3 sequence: CASSTLAASYNEQFF. The CDR3 coding sequence is TGTGCCAGCAGCACACTAGCGGCCTCCTACAATGAGCAGTTCTTC.

CDR3 coding DNA: TGTGCCAGCAGCGTAGGGGGATTGCGGGCACCCAATGAGCAGTTCTTC. It is translated as CASSVGGLRAPNEQFF. The chain carries TRBV9 and TRBJ2-1; TRBD2 might be the D (5 bases). Germline values: CDR1 SGDLS, CDR2 YYNGEE. This CDR3 spans 16 amino acids. The V end lost 0 bases, the J end lost 6 bases, and 16 bases lay between the germline ends.

The chain uses TRBV11-2 and TRBJ1-1; D gene unclear. CDR3 length equals 14 residues. Germline loops: CDR1 SGHAT, CDR2 FQNNGV. Trimming took 2 bases from V and 3 from J, leaving 10 bases between them. The CDR3 loop reads CASSLRANYTEAFF. CDR3 nucleotides: TGTGCCAGCAGCTTAAGGGCTAATTACACTGAAGCTTTCTTT.

As to this clone: Additional DNA sequences in this sample encode the identical CDR3. V gene TRBV7-3 combines with J gene TRBJ2-7; D is perhaps TRBD2 (5 bases). The germline V gene has CDR1 SGHTA and CDR2 FQGTGA. This CDR3 contains 13 residues. V lost 8 bases and J 6 bases, leaving 17 bases between the germline ends. DNA for the CDR3: TGTGCCAGCTCCCTCGCCCGGGGTTCCGAGCAGTACTTC. It encodes CASSLARGSEQYF.

This sequence joins TRBV11-2 and TRBJ2-3; 7 bases map to TRBD1. The CDR3 is made up of 15 amino acids. J gave up 2 bases and V 5 bases, and 7 bases lay outside the gene matches. Germline V gene sequence: CDR1 SGHAT, CDR2 FQNNGV. The CDR3 reads CASSVGQASTDTQYF. CDR3 bases: TGTGCCAGCAGCGTCGGACAGGCCTCCACAGATACGCAGTATTTT.

DNA of the CDR3: TGTGCCAGCAGTGCTTCCAGGACGGGCTATGGCTACACCTTC. It encodes CASSASRTGYGYTF. The V and J genes are TRBV6-1 and TRBJ1-2; D gene unclear. V was clipped by 4 bases and J by 4 bases, with 13 bases between them. Germline V gives CDR1 MNHNS, CDR2 SASEGT. This CDR3 is built from 14 residues.

V gene TRBV11-2 combines with J gene TRBJ2-7; D is possibly TRBD1 or TRBD2 (6 bases each). V was trimmed by 0 bases and J by 3 bases, leaving 15 bases between them. The CDR3 length is 16 residues. The germline V gene encodes CDR1 SGHAT and CDR2 FQNNGV. CDR3 sequence reads: CASSLEPRQEGYEQYF. The DNA of the CDR3 is TGTGCCAGCAGCTTAGAACCCCGACAGGAGGGCTACGAGCAGTACTTC.

The CDR3 sequence is CASSQDVSTKQFF. DNA for the CDR3: TGTGCCAGCAGCCAAGATGTCAGTACTAAGCAGTTCTTC. The chain employs TRBV14 and TRBJ2-1; D is undetermined. The V and J ends lost 0 bases and 11 bases respectively, with 11 bases between them. This CDR3 region has 13 residues. Germline lookup yields CDR1 SGHDN and CDR2 FVKESK. The full variable domain, rest sourced from reference TRBV14 and TRBJ2-1, is EAGVTQFPSHSVIEKGQTVTLRCDPISGHDNLYWYRRVMGKEIKFLLHFVKESKQDESGMPNNRFLAERTGGTYSTLKVQPAELEDSGVYFCASSQDVSTKQFFGPGTRLTVL.

This chain uses TRBV19 with TRBJ2-3, with TRBD1 matching over 7 bases. The germline V gene encodes CDR1 LNHDA and CDR2 SQIVND (reference sequence). The CDR3 runs 15 residues. Germline trimming cut 1 base from V and 5 bases from J; bases unmatched to any gene: 6. CDR3: CASSIVTGLGDTQYF. CDR3 sequence (DNA): TGTGCCAGTAGTATAGTGACAGGGCTAGGAGATACGCAGTATTTT.

In DNA, the CDR3 is TGTGCCAGCAGCCTTGGGACTAGCGGGAGAGGGCACACCGGGGAGCTGTTTTTT. The encoded protein is CASSLGTSGRGHTGELFF. The chain recombines TRBV9 with TRBJ2-2; TRBD2 agrees at 14 bases. V dropped 4 bases and J dropped 3; count of bases not matched to a gene: 8. Germline V CDR1 and CDR2: SGDLS, YYNGEE. CDR3 size: 18 residues.

The rearrangement uses TRBV6-5 and TRBJ1-1; TRBD1 is a possible D gene (6 bases). Trimming took off 2 bases at V and 7 bases at J, with 8 bases between the two ends. This CDR3 comprises 12 residues. Germline assignment: CDR1 MNHEY and CDR2 SVGAGI. CDR3 bases: TGTGCCAGCAGTTACGTAGGGGGTGAAGCTTTCTTT. This gives the protein CASSYVGGEAFF.

The chain employs TRBV29-1 and TRBJ2-3; D could derive from TRBD1 or TRBD2 (5 bases each). The germline V gene has CDR1 SQVTM and CDR2 ANQGSEA. V was trimmed by 4 bases and J by 2 bases, leaving 10 bases between them. The CDR3 is 13 amino acids. CDR3 in DNA: TGCAGCGTTGCCAGGGAGCCCACAGATACGCAGTATTTT. It is translated as CSVAREPTDTQYF.

The count of this clone is one. The chain has TRBV27 and TRBJ2-3; 12 bases align to TRBD2. With V trimmed by 6 bases and J by 5 bases, 9 bases remained unmatched. Germline CDR1 MNHEY, CDR2 SMNVEV (reference sequence). The CDR3 consists of 16 residues. The CDR3 here is CASSQTSGRDQDTQYF. CDR3 DNA: TGTGCCAGCAGCCAGACTAGCGGGAGAGATCAAGATACGCAGTATTTT.

The chain employs TRBV28 and TRBJ2-7, with D uncertain. The CDR3 extends over 13 amino acids. In germline, CDR1 is MDHEN, CDR2 SYDVKM. Trimming left V 8 bases short and J 0 bases short, with 11 bases between. The CDR3 reads CASRRAGSYEQYF. CDR3 nucleotides: TGTGCCAGCCGACGCGCAGGCTCCTACGAGCAGTACTTC. The variable domain in full, completed from reference TRBV28 and TRBJ2-7, reads DVKVTQSSRYLVKRTGEKVFLECVQDMDHENMFWYRQDPGLGLRLIYFSYDVKMKEKGDIPEGYSVSREKKERFSLILESASTNQTSMYLCASRRAGSYEQYFGPGTRLTVT.

Details on this clone: This specimen includes other DNA sequences encoding the same CDR3. This rearrangement joins TRBV10-3 to TRBJ2-2, with 9 bases matching TRBD1. This CDR3 region has 14 residues. Per the germline V gene, CDR1 is ENHRY and CDR2 is SYGVKD. Unmatched junction bases numbered 2, after V lost 8 bases and J lost 1 base. Here the CDR3 DNA reads TGTGCCATCCAGGGACAGGGGAACACCGGGGAGCTGTTTTTT. Its translation: CAIQGQGNTGELFF.

The genes are TRBV7-6 and TRBJ1-1; D not certain. CDR1 is SGHVS, CDR2 FNYEAQ, per germline. Trimming shortened V by 1 base and J by 4 bases, and 13 bases separated the two germline ends. The CDR3 is 15 amino acids. This CDR3 is CASSLGWGIGTEAFF. CDR3 coding DNA: TGTGCCAGCAGCTTAGGGTGGGGAATAGGCACTGAAGCTTTCTTT.

This chain links TRBV4-2 with TRBJ2-7; D could derive from TRBD1 or TRBD2 (5 bases each). V was trimmed by 4 bases and J by 7 bases, leaving 17 bases between them. CDR1 and CDR2 from the germline V gene are LGHNA and YNFKEQ. CDR3 length: 14 residues. CDR3: CASSPFLGPREQYF. CDR3 bases: TGTGCCAGCAGCCCCTTTCTGGGACCCCGGGAGCAGTACTTC.

The chain has TRBV7-9 and TRBJ1-2; D gene uncertain. Trimming pared 4 bases from V and 6 bases from J, leaving 18 bases between. Per the germline V gene, CDR1 is SEHNR and CDR2 is FQNEAQ (reference sequence). The CDR3 is 15 amino acids. The CDR3 is CASSSDRASGHGYTF. CDR3 nucleotides: TGTGCCAGCAGCTCTGACCGGGCCTCAGGACATGGCTACACCTTC.

The rearrangement uses TRBV5-4 and TRBJ2-7, with TRBD1 as a possible D gene (5 bases). The CDR3 sequence is 14 residues long. V lost 6 bases and J lost 3, with 16 bases in between. Germline V gene lookup returns CDR1 SGHNT and CDR2 YYREEE (reference sequence). CDR3 sequence reads: CASNSAPQGYEQYF. In DNA, the CDR3 is TGTGCCAGCAACTCCGCACCTCAGGGCTACGAGCAGTACTTC.

This chain connects TRBV27 to TRBJ1-5, with TRBD1 matching 11 bases. J lost 6 bases, V lost 3 bases, and 10 bases had no gene match. In germline, CDR1 is MNHEY, CDR2 SMNVEV (reference sequence). The CDR3 is 17 amino acids. The CDR3 loop reads CASSLRTGGGVSQPQHF. The CDR3 bases are TGTGCCAGCAGTTTGAGGACAGGGGGCGGCGTATCTCAGCCCCAGCATTTT.

This chain joins TRBV4-1 and TRBJ2-1; the match to TRBD2 covers 14 bases. CDR3 length equals 15 residues. CDR1 is MGHRA, CDR2 YSYEKL, per germline. The V segment lost 4 bases and the J segment 8 bases; nucleotides outside the gene matches: 4. The CDR3 here is CASSLTSGRGHEQFF. CDR3 bases: TGCGCCAGCAGCCTGACTAGCGGGAGGGGGCATGAGCAGTTCTTC.

The chain is built from TRBV2 and TRBJ1-4; 8 bases align to TRBD1. This CDR3 spans 15 amino acids. The V gene's germline CDR1 is SNHLY and CDR2 FYNNEI. V shed 1 base and J 10 bases; nucleotides not matched to a gene: 8. The CDR3 sequence: CASSEEAGGVGKLFF. As DNA, the CDR3 is TGTGCCAGCAGTGAAGAGGCAGGGGGCGTGGGAAAACTGTTTTTT.

The chain has TRBV19 and TRBJ1-1; D gene uncertain. The germline gives CDR1 LNHDA, CDR2 SQIVND (reference sequence). The CDR3 is 11 amino acids. V lost 7 bases and J lost 1, with 4 bases in between. This CDR3 is CASKQNTEAFF. Here the CDR3 DNA reads TGTGCCAGTAAACAGAACACTGAAGCTTTCTTT. Full variable domain (rest looked up from reference TRBV19 and TRBJ1-1): DGGITQSPKYLFRKEGQNVTLSCEQNLNHDAMYWYRQDPGQGLRLIYYSQIVNDFQKGDIAEGYSVSREKKESFPLTVTSAQKNPTAFYLCASKQNTEAFFGQGTRLTVV.

J is TRBJ1-3 and V is TRBV30; D gene ambiguous. V lost 2 bases to trimming and J lost 0 bases, with 8 bases between them. From germline, CDR1 is GTSNPN and CDR2 SVGIG (reference sequence). CDR3 length: 14 residues. The CDR3 here is CAWSNSFSGNTIYF. CDR3 sequence (DNA): TGTGCCTGGAGTAATAGTTTCTCTGGAAACACCATATATTTT.

This rearrangement joins TRBV29-1 to TRBJ1-5; maybe TRBD1 (6 bases). V dropped 4 bases and J dropped 5 bases, with 12 bases sitting between them. The CDR3 contains 13 residues. Germline V gene lookup returns CDR1 SQVTM and CDR2 ANQGSEA. The CDR3 loop reads CSVGWGGHQPQHF. CDR3 sequence (DNA): TGCAGCGTTGGGTGGGGGGGGCATCAGCCCCAGCATTTT.

This clone was detected only once. The V and J genes are TRBV5-1 and TRBJ1-2; D is perhaps TRBD1 (5 bases). V lost 2 bases and J 10 bases, leaving 27 bases between the germline ends. CDR1 and CDR2 (germline): SGHRS, YFSETQ. This CDR3 has 17 amino acids. The CDR3 DNA is TGCGCCAGCAGCTTAGGGGACTTTGCAATACAAGCGGCGGACTACACCTTC. It translates to CASSLGDFAIQAADYTF.

This chain links TRBV6-6 with TRBJ1-4; D is ambiguous. The CDR3 contains 13 residues. Per germline, CDR1 MNHNY and CDR2 SVGAGI (reference sequence). Trimming cost V 7 bases and J 2 bases, with 8 bases left between them. The CDR3 coding sequence is TGTGCCAGCATTTTTTCTACTAATGAAAAACTGTTTTTT. It encodes CASIFSTNEKLFF.

The gene calls are TRBV5-1 and TRBJ2-5, with D maybe TRBD1 (5 bases). Germline-derived CDR1 and CDR2 are SGHRS and YFSETQ. The CDR3 covers 14 residues. V lost 0 bases and J 3 bases, leaving 9 bases between the germline ends. The CDR3 sequence: CASSLDPGKETQYF. Here the CDR3 DNA reads TGCGCCAGCAGCTTGGATCCAGGGAAAGAGACCCAGTACTTC.